This TCR beta chain was captured by sequencing in a study of T cell changes during pregnancy in multiple sclerosis. J was trimmed by 8 bases and V by 4 bases; bases with no gene match: 7. CDR3 length: 14 amino acids. The germline CDR1 and CDR2 sequences are MNHNS and SASEGT. Profiling relied on immunoSEQ multiplex PCR, and the TCRdb table lists in-frame clones only, not all of them. In the table there are some 90,000 clones, roughly 89% of which are singletons. This receptor was taken from a female donor in good health, enrolled as a control in a pregnancy study. The specimen comprised peripheral blood, sampled after pregnancy. The chain joins TRBV6-1 to TRBJ1-4; 7 bases fit TRBD1. CDR3 amino acids: CASSGRQGFEKLFF. Here the CDR3 DNA reads TGTGCCAGCAGTGGGAGACAGGGTTTCGAAAAACTGTTTTTT.